This T cell receptor (beta chain) was documented in a study of CD4+ T cells in melanoma (dated by TCRdb to 2022 to 2024). Regarding the study in general: Neoantigen-specific CD4+ T cells in human melanoma were what the study investigated.

From the germline V gene, CDR1 is MNHEY and CDR2 is SVGAGI. The CDR3 runs 13 residues from the cysteine to the phenylalanine. CDR3 DNA is the only sequence kept; it has 39 bases, read in frame from the first base. The V and J ends are trimmed by 8 bases and 4 bases, leaving 14 bases between them. In regard to this clone: Its antigen is unknown. Nothing much larger sits one base from this clone, and base qualities are not available.

Library preparation used the immunoSEQ multiplex PCR assay. Entries here come from immuneACCESS through TCRdb and include only in-frame sequences with V and J called. Some clones fail to appear in such tables; in the studies checked, an unresolved V gene covers under half of the shortfall, and the cause of the remainder is unknown. A total of around 130,000 clones appear in this sample, 85% to 95% of them only once. Together, the top ten hold approximately 1.5% of the sample. The donors were people with melanoma. Results the study describes overall, beyond this receptor: Neoantigen-specific CD4+ T cells in melanoma were reported to show diverse differentiation states. Neoantigen-specific CD4+ T cells were reported to be correlated with the function of CD8+ T cells, macrophages and B cells.

The chain links TRBV6-5 with TRBJ1-1; D gene: possibly TRBD1, on 6 matching bases. This receptor was obtained from a human donor with melanoma. The sequenced DNA is TGTGCCAGCCGAAGGGGGGGGAGCACTGAAGCTTTCTTT. Translated, it gives CASRRGGSTEAFF.